The 20 T cell receptor beta chains below were found in one sample sequenced in a study of monozygotic twins with inflammatory bowel disease. For each CDR3 protein, TCRdb gives one entry from its re-call of the 5' RACE reads, without DNA. Its clone listing holds more than 95,000 distinct CDR3 sequences. The sample comprised blood. These receptors were taken from a human donor with ulcerative colitis or Crohn's disease, or a healthy co-twin of an affected twin (not recorded which).

The V and J genes are TRBV5-1 and TRBJ1-1; as DNA is missing, the TRBD1 call by TCRdb cannot be tested. Germline V gives CDR1 SGHRS, CDR2 YFSETQ. CDR3 size: 15 residues. The CDR3 here is CASSLILQENTEAFF.

The chain employs TRBV7-9 and TRBJ2-1. The CDR3 extends over 12 amino acids. The germline V gene encodes CDR1 SEHNR and CDR2 FQNEAQ (reference sequence). CDR3 sequence reads: CASSGLLNEQFF.

The J gene is TRBJ2-2, the V gene TRBV11-3; TCRdb's D call of TRBD2 is untestable without DNA. Per the germline V gene, CDR1 is SGHNT and CDR2 is YENEEA. The CDR3 runs to 13 residues. This CDR3 reads CASSLASPGELFF.

The rearrangement links TRBV28 to TRBJ2-4; TCRdb reports TRBD1, a call that lacks DNA to check it against. The CDR3 runs 13 residues. CDR1 is MDHEN, CDR2 SYDVKM, per germline. CDR3 amino acids: CASSLPQGRKQYF.

V is TRBV7-2 and J is TRBJ2-5; the D gene TCRdb calls, TRBD2, cannot be checked with no DNA. The CDR3 spans 13 residues. Germline V gene sequence: CDR1 SGHTA, CDR2 FQGNSA. CDR3 residues: CASRSGVAETQYF.

The chain couples TRBV9 to TRBJ2-3; TCRdb outputs TRBD2, but without DNA this stays unchecked. Germline CDR1 and CDR2: SGDLS and YYNGEE. This CDR3 contains 16 residues. This CDR3 is CASSVRLAGDTDTQYF.

This chain connects TRBV15 to TRBJ2-1; TCRdb's D call of TRBD2 is untestable without DNA. Germline V gene lookup returns CDR1 LNHNV and CDR2 YYDKDF (reference sequence). The length of the CDR3 is 15 residues. The CDR3 is CATSIWDSNYNEQFF.

The chain is built from TRBV6-1 and TRBJ2-1; TCRdb's D gene call, TRBD2, goes unchecked for lack of DNA. The CDR3 extends over 14 amino acids. Germline CDR1 reads MNHNS; CDR2 reads SASEGT. The CDR3 spells CASSTVSGRNEQFF.

The chain joins TRBV5-5 to TRBJ1-1. CDR3 length: 15 residues. Germline lookup yields CDR1 SGHKS and CDR2 YYEKEE (reference sequence). The CDR3 sequence: CASSLFFKKNTEAFF.

CDR3 amino acids: CASSLPDRGLIGTLNEQYF. The V and J genes are TRBV7-2 and TRBJ2-7; TCRdb's D call of TRBD1 is untestable without DNA. In germline, CDR1 is SGHTA, CDR2 FQGNSA. The length of the CDR3 is 19 residues.

The chain joins TRBV12-3 or TRBV12-4 to TRBJ1-5; TCRdb picks TRBD1, but there is no DNA to check that call. CDR3 size: 15 residues. CDR3 sequence reads: CASNPRGGGGQPQHF.

This chain joins TRBV19 and TRBJ2-1; checking the TCRdb D call of TRBD1 is not possible without DNA. The CDR3 is 18 amino acids. CDR1 is LNHDA, CDR2 SQIVND, per germline (reference sequence). CDR3 protein: CASSIDIPRTGPNNEQSF.

V is TRBV6-2 or TRBV6-3 and J is TRBJ2-1; the TCRdb call, TRBD2, lacks DNA for checking. The CDR3 extends over 18 amino acids. The germline gives CDR1 MNHEY, CDR2 SVGEGT. CDR3 protein: CASSYSIFSGGAADEQFF.

The chain recombines TRBV7-2 with TRBJ2-7; there is no DNA to check the TCRdb D call of TRBD1. Germline V CDR1 and CDR2: SGHTA, FQGNSA. CDR3 size: 11 residues. CDR3 sequence reads: CASSPRNEQYF.

The rearrangement links TRBV5-1 to TRBJ2-7; with no DNA, the TCRdb D assignment of TRBD1 cannot be verified. Germline V gives CDR1 SGHRS, CDR2 YFSETQ. This CDR3 contains 13 residues. The CDR3 sequence: CASSLASGVGQYF.

The J gene is TRBJ2-1, the V gene TRBV18; TCRdb indicates TRBD1, and absent DNA this call remains unverified. Germline loops: CDR1 KGHSH, CDR2 LQKENI. CDR3 size: 15 residues. The CDR3 is CASSHPRVFDNEQFF.

CDR3 sequence: CSVGDGNTQYF. The chain couples TRBV29-1 to TRBJ2-3; without DNA, the TCRdb call of TRBD1 cannot be checked. Germline CDR1 SQVTM, CDR2 ANQGSEA. This CDR3 contains 11 residues.

J is TRBJ2-7 and V is TRBV29-1; TCRdb returns TRBD1, unconfirmable since there is no DNA. Germline-derived CDR1 and CDR2 are SQVTM and ANQGSEA. The CDR3 runs to 11 residues. This CDR3 reads CSGGQAYEQYF.

This sequence joins TRBV12-3 or TRBV12-4 and TRBJ2-2; the D call from TCRdb, TRBD2, cannot be confirmed without DNA. CDR3 size: 12 residues. The CDR3 sequence is CASRRDTGELFF.

This chain joins TRBV18 and TRBJ2-7; TCRdb's D gene call, TRBD2, goes unchecked for lack of DNA. Germline lookup yields CDR1 KGHSH and CDR2 LQKENI. The CDR3 has 17 amino acids. The CDR3 loop reads CASSPGGRQESRYEQYF.